These T cell receptor beta chains were read from a single sample in a study of blood T cell repertoires in COVID-19. Assay: immunoSEQ multiplex PCR; the TCRdb copy retains only in-frame clones and omits some. Of about 90,000 clones listed, about nine tenths are singletons. The sequencing sample was made of peripheral blood. The receptors were gathered from a man aged 50-60 years with acute or convalescent COVID-19. CDR3s include the opening cysteine and the closing phenylalanine or tryptophan. The D gene is left open where the match is weak. Not all rows give a size; the values are once, few, many and, for expanded clones, a class.

j_gene,abundance,v_gene,d_gene,CDR3aa,CDR3nt
TRBJ1-2,-,TRBV6-5,-,CASTSDLNFYGYTF,TGTGCCAGCACCTCGGACTTAAATTTCTATGGCTACACCTTC
TRBJ2-3,-,TRBV18,TRBD1,CASSPGQGKGTDTQYF,TGTGCCAGCTCACCCGGACAGGGGAAGGGCACAGATACGCAGTATTTT
TRBJ1-2,-,TRBV6-6,TRBD1,CASSYWTGEGSGYTF,TGTGCCAGCAGTTACTGGACAGGCGAAGGTAGTGGCTACACCTTC
TRBJ1-2,-,TRBV5-5,-,CASSPMRAVTNYGYTF,TGTGCCAGCAGCCCAATGAGGGCCGTCACAAACTATGGCTACACCTTC
TRBJ2-2,-,TRBV7-8,TRBD2,CASLSGSWNTGELFF,TGTGCCAGCCTCAGCGGGAGTTGGAACACCGGGGAGCTGTTTTTT
TRBJ2-3,-,TRBV5-1,TRBD2,CASSLAGGPGGADTQYF,TGCGCCAGCAGCTTAGCGGGAGGGCCCGGCGGCGCAGATACGCAGTATTTT
TRBJ2-4,-,TRBV7-2,TRBD2,CASSPERERTKNIQYF,TGTGCCAGCAGCCCGGAGCGGGAGAGAACCAAAAACATTCAGTACTTC
TRBJ2-2,-,TRBV5-1,-,CASSFRPPATGELFF,TGCGCCAGCAGCTTCAGGCCCCCCGCGACCGGGGAGCTGTTTTTT
TRBJ2-3,-,TRBV27,TRBD2,CASRGTSGSSTDTQYF,TGTGCCAGCAGGGGGACTAGCGGGAGTAGCACAGATACGCAGTATTTT
TRBJ2-5,-,TRBV18,TRBD2,CASSPVAGKAETQYF,TGTGCCAGCTCACCAGTAGCGGGAAAGGCTGAGACCCAGTACTTC
TRBJ1-2,once,TRBV5-1,-,CASSPQGSNGYTF,TGCGCCAGCAGCCCGCAGGGCTCTAATGGCTACACCTTC
TRBJ2-7,once,TRBV5-6,-,CASSLPKGEQYF,TGTGCCAGCAGCTTGCCCAAGGGGGAGCAGTACTTC
TRBJ2-7,-,TRBV6-5,-,CASSPFQGGEQYF,TGTGCCAGCAGCCCCTTTCAGGGTGGCGAGCAGTACTTC
TRBJ2-1,-,TRBV19,TRBD2,CASMGGGLVAGVGNEQFF,TGTGCCAGTATGGGGGGGGGACTGGTAGCGGGAGTTGGCAATGAGCAGTTCTTC
TRBJ1-1,-,TRBV7-9,TRBD1,CASSLRTGRSTEAFF,TGTGCCAGCAGCTTGAGGACAGGGCGGTCCACTGAAGCTTTCTTT
TRBJ1-5,-,TRBV3-1/TRBV3-2,-,CASSLFGGNQPQHF,TGTGCCAGCAGCCTTTTCGGGGGGAATCAGCCCCAGCATTTT
TRBJ2-1,-,TRBV29-1,TRBD2,CSVDIPSGRLNEQFF,TGCAGCGTTGATATCCCTAGCGGGAGACTGAATGAGCAGTTCTTC
TRBJ2-7,few,TRBV6-2/TRBV6-3,TRBD1,CASSEPTGGSYEQYF,TGTGCCAGCAGTGAGCCAACAGGGGGGTCCTACGAGCAGTACTTC
TRBJ1-6,-,TRBV6-2/TRBV6-3,TRBD1,CASSKGTEDSPLHF,TGTGCCAGCAGTAAGGGGACAGAGGACTCACCCCTCCACTTT
TRBJ1-5,-,TRBV3-1/TRBV3-2,-,CASSQVGSQPQHF,TGTGCCAGCAGCCAAGTTGGGAGTCAGCCCCAGCATTTT
TRBJ1-2,-,TRBV27,-,CASSHKANYGYTF,TGTGCCAGCAGTCACAAAGCTAACTATGGCTACACCTTC
TRBJ2-2,-,TRBV7-9,-,CASSLALGAGGELFF,TGTGCCAGCAGCTTAGCGTTGGGCGCTGGAGGGGAGCTGTTTTTT
TRBJ1-5,-,TRBV3-1/TRBV3-2,-,CASSQGGGNQPQHF,TGTGCCAGCAGCCAAGGGGGGGGTAATCAGCCCCAGCATTTT
TRBJ1-3,-,TRBV28,TRBD1,CASLSQGAGGNTIYF,TGTGCCAGCCTATCACAGGGGGCTGGTGGAAACACCATATATTTT
TRBJ1-1,-,TRBV19,-,CASSVETEAFF,TGTGCCAGTAGTGTCGAGACTGAAGCTTTCTTT
TRBJ1-1,-,TRBV12-3/TRBV12-4,-,CASSLVSDTEAFF,TGTGCCAGCAGTTTGGTCAGTGACACTGAAGCTTTCTTT
TRBJ2-3,few,TRBV11-3,-,CASSSARTGPQYF,TGTGCCAGCAGCTCGGCGCGGACTGGCCCGCAGTATTTT
TRBJ2-2,-,TRBV11-2,-,CASSQGSLNTGELFF,TGTGCCAGCAGCCAGGGTAGTCTAAACACCGGGGAGCTGTTTTTT
TRBJ2-5,-,TRBV27,TRBD1,CASSWTGAQTQYF,TGTGCCAGCAGTTGGACAGGGGCCCAGACCCAGTACTTC
TRBJ1-2,-,TRBV19,-,CASSIRGSNYGYTF,TGTGCCAGTAGTATAAGGGGGTCTAACTATGGCTACACCTTC
TRBJ2-3,-,TRBV7-6,-,CASSLVPGPTDTQYF,TGTGCCAGCAGCTTAGTGCCAGGGCCCACAGATACGCAGTATTTT
TRBJ1-2,-,TRBV19,TRBD1,CASSPGTAVGYTF,TGTGCCAGTAGTCCCGGGACAGCGGTTGGCTACACCTTC
TRBJ2-3,-,TRBV6-2/TRBV6-3,TRBD2,CASSWGGGTDTQYF,TGTGCCAGCAGTTGGGGAGGGGGCACAGATACGCAGTATTTT
TRBJ2-7,-,TRBV19,TRBD1,CASSLDRDGQGVYEQYF,TGTGCCAGTAGTCTCGACCGGGATGGACAGGGTGTCTACGAGCAGTACTTC
TRBJ2-3,-,TRBV11-2,-,CASSLLQVRVSGATQYF,TGTGCCAGCAGCTTATTACAGGTCCGAGTTAGCGGAGCTACGCAGTATTTT
TRBJ1-5,-,TRBV6-5,TRBD1,CASSRQGQSNQPQHF,TGTGCCAGCAGTCGACAGGGTCAAAGCAATCAGCCCCAGCATTTT
TRBJ2-7,-,TRBV27,-,CASSLGTDDEQYF,TGTGCCAGCAGTTTAGGTACAGACGACGAGCAGTACTTC
TRBJ1-6,-,TRBV7-9,-,CASSLSRYEGSPLHF,TGTGCCAGCAGCTTATCACGGTACGAGGGTTCACCCCTCCACTTT
TRBJ2-2,-,TRBV28,TRBD2,CASSLLTSGIVGELFF,TGTGCCAGCAGTTTATTAACTAGCGGGATTGTCGGGGAGCTGTTTTTT
TRBJ2-1,once,TRBV4-2,TRBD2,CASSPLAGDTYNEQFF,TGTGCCAGCAGCCCGTTAGCGGGAGACACTTACAATGAGCAGTTCTTC
TRBJ1-2,once,TRBV5-4,-,CASSSSQRGFYYGYTF,TGTGCCAGCAGCTCCAGTCAGCGGGGTTTCTACTATGGCTACACCTTC
TRBJ2-6,-,TRBV5-1,-,CASSLLSGANVLTF,TGCGCCAGCAGCTTGCTCTCTGGGGCCAACGTCCTGACTTTC
TRBJ2-7,-,TRBV5-6,TRBD2,CASSLRGLAGVYEQYF,TGTGCCAGCAGCCTGCGGGGACTAGCGGGAGTCTACGAGCAGTACTTC
TRBJ1-2,-,TRBV6-5,-,CASSYTGRTDASGYTF,TGTGCCAGCAGTTACACGGGAAGGACAGACGCCTCGGGCTACACCTTC
TRBJ2-5,few,TRBV3-1/TRBV3-2,-,CASSPRATFQETQYF,TGTGCCAGCAGCCCGAGGGCCACCTTCCAAGAGACCCAGTACTTC
TRBJ1-4,-,TRBV5-1,TRBD1,CASRIGGADNEKLFF,TGCGCCAGCAGAATAGGGGGCGCCGATAATGAAAAACTGTTTTTT
TRBJ1-1,-,TRBV2,-,CASRGRTGSTEAFF,TGTGCCAGCAGGGGTCGGACCGGGAGCACTGAAGCTTTCTTT
TRBJ2-1,-,TRBV9,TRBD2,CASSAGRSSYNEQFF,TGTGCCAGCAGCGCCGGGAGGAGCTCCTACAATGAGCAGTTCTTC